Listed below are T cell receptor beta chains from one sample, sequenced in a study of persistence of HIV-infected CD4 T cells. The protocol was immunoSEQ multiplex PCR, while the TCRdb copy is restricted to in-frame clones and leaves out a portion. This table holds about 60,000 clones, about 77% found once. No antigens are known for them. The input for sequencing was CD4+ T cells sorted from PBMCs after roughly 18-hour stimulation, taken from a patient who received antiretroviral therapy. The receptor source for this set is an adult man with HIV who was CMV-seropositive. The CDR3 runs from the conserved cysteine through the conserved F or W. The D gene is left open where the match is weak. A row's size may be missing; if present it is once, few, many or a size class.

cdr3_aa,cdr3_nt,v_call,j_call,d_call,clone_size
CASSPGQSSGNTIYF,TGCGCCAGCAGCCCGGGACAGAGCTCTGGAAACACCATATATTTT,TRBV5-1,TRBJ1-3,TRBD1,NA
CASSPTGSTNEKLFF,TGTGCCAGCAGCCCTACAGGGTCTACTAATGAAAAACTGTTTTTT,TRBV7-3,TRBJ1-4,NA,NA
CASSQTRETNEKLFF,TGTGCCAGCAGCCAGACCAGGGAGACTAATGAAAAACTGTTTTTT,TRBV7-9,TRBJ1-4,NA,NA
CASSLADRPNQPQHF,TGTGCCAGCAGCTTAGCGGACAGGCCCAATCAGCCCCAGCATTTT,TRBV7-9,TRBJ1-5,TRBD1,few
CASSDGGGTDTQYF,TGCGCCAGCAGTGATGGTGGGGGCACAGATACGCAGTATTTT,TRBV10-1,TRBJ2-3,NA,NA
CASSLAGGGLNQPQHF,TGTGCCAGCAGCTTAGCAGGGGGGGGCCTCAATCAGCCCCAGCATTTT,TRBV7-8,TRBJ1-5,NA,NA
CASSVRTGANVLTF,TGTGCCAGCAGCGTAAGGACTGGGGCCAACGTCCTGACTTTC,TRBV9,TRBJ2-6,NA,few
CASSQATGGKTEAFF,TGCGCCAGCAGCCAAGCCACAGGGGGGAAAACTGAAGCTTTCTTT,TRBV4-1,TRBJ1-1,TRBD1,NA
CASSLRAPRTEAFF,TGTGCCAGCAGTTTACGGGCTCCGAGGACTGAAGCTTTCTTT,TRBV27,TRBJ1-1,NA,NA
CASSEGNNNQPQHF,TGTGCCAGCTCCGAAGGAAACAATAATCAGCCCCAGCATTTT,TRBV9,TRBJ1-5,NA,few
CASSPREGENIQYF,TGTGCCAGCAGTCCCAGGGAGGGGGAAAACATTCAGTACTTC,TRBV2,TRBJ2-4,NA,NA
CASSNQGETEAFF,TGTGCCAGCAGTAACCAAGGAGAGACTGAAGCTTTCTTT,TRBV2,TRBJ1-1,NA,NA
CASSLGSQAGNTIYF,TGCGCCAGCAGCTTGGGGTCACAGGCTGGAAACACCATATATTTT,TRBV5-1,TRBJ1-3,NA,NA
CASSRLGGAGGKGDEQYF,TGCGCCAGCAGCCGCCTCGGAGGAGCGGGGGGGAAAGGGGACGAGCAGTACTTC,TRBV5-1,TRBJ2-7,TRBD2,few
CASSLLLAGGFTDTQYF,TGTGCCAGCAGCTTACTACTAGCGGGGGGGTTCACAGATACGCAGTATTTT,TRBV7-6,TRBJ2-3,TRBD2,NA
CASSLDSTYEQYF,TGTGCCAGCAGTTTGGACAGCACCTACGAGCAGTACTTC,TRBV6-5,TRBJ2-7,NA,NA
CASSPILVEGNTIYF,TGTGCCAGCTCACCCATTCTTGTGGAAGGAAACACCATATATTTT,TRBV18,TRBJ1-3,NA,once
CASRILTSTDYGYTF,TGTGCCAGCAGGATCCTTACATCGACGGACTATGGCTACACCTTC,TRBV28,TRBJ1-2,NA,NA
CASSFGQGGSYEQYF,TGTGCCAGCAGCTTCGGACAGGGGGGATCCTACGAGCAGTACTTC,TRBV6-5,TRBJ2-7,TRBD1,NA
CASSPQVSSYNEQFF,TGTGCCAGCAGCCCCCAGGTTAGCTCCTACAATGAGCAGTTCTTC,TRBV7-2,TRBJ2-1,NA,few
CASGAGPFGGYTF,TGTGCCAGCGGGGCGGGTCCCTTTGGAGGCTACACCTTC,TRBV7-3,TRBJ1-2,NA,many
CASSEEEFSTDTQYF,TGTGCCAGCAGTGAAGAAGAATTTAGCACAGATACGCAGTATTTT,TRBV6-1,TRBJ2-3,NA,once
CASILRDGNQPQHF,TGTGCCAGCATCCTACGGGACGGCAATCAGCCCCAGCATTTT,TRBV6-5,TRBJ1-5,NA,NA
CASSYSPEYEQYF,TGTGCCAGCAGTTACTCCCCTGAATACGAGCAGTACTTC,TRBV6-5,TRBJ2-7,NA,few
CASSTGEETEAFF,TGTGCCAGCAGTACAGGGGAAGAAACTGAAGCTTTCTTT,TRBV2,TRBJ1-1,TRBD1,NA
CASSFGGSSYEQYF,TGTGCCAGCAGTTTCGGGGGGTCCTCCTACGAGCAGTACTTC,TRBV6-6,TRBJ2-7,TRBD2,once
CASSLEGDHGYTF,TGCGCCAGCAGCTTGGAGGGGGATCATGGCTACACCTTC,TRBV5-1,TRBJ1-2,NA,NA
CASSSGTVYTEAFF,TGTGCCAGCAGCTCCGGGACGGTCTACACTGAAGCTTTCTTT,TRBV3-1/TRBV3-2,TRBJ1-1,NA,NA
CASSPPHGVETQYF,TGTGCCAGCTCACCGCCTCATGGGGTGGAGACCCAGTACTTC,TRBV18,TRBJ2-5,NA,once
CSAYSSYEQYF,TGCAGTGCTTACAGCTCCTACGAGCAGTACTTC,TRBV20-1,TRBJ2-7,NA,NA
CASSLYGTGRSGNTIYF,TGTGCCAGCAGCTTATACGGGACAGGGAGATCTGGAAACACCATATATTTT,TRBV7-9,TRBJ1-3,TRBD1,few
CASSSTVVTEAFF,TGTGCCAGCAGTTCTACAGTAGTCACTGAAGCTTTCTTT,TRBV6-2/TRBV6-3,TRBJ1-1,NA,once
CATSSPPRNEQFF,TGTGCCACCAGCAGCCCCCCACGGAATGAGCAGTTCTTC,TRBV15,TRBJ2-1,NA,NA
CASSKVTGRSTDTQYF,TGTGCCAGCAGCAAAGTCACAGGGAGGAGCACAGATACGCAGTATTTT,TRBV5-4,TRBJ2-3,NA,NA
CSAWTNTEAFF,TGCAGCGCGTGGACTAACACTGAAGCTTTCTTT,TRBV29-1,TRBJ1-1,NA,NA
CASSKMGLGDADTQYF,TGCGCCAGCTCCAAGATGGGACTAGGAGACGCAGATACGCAGTATTTT,TRBV5-1,TRBJ2-3,TRBD2,few
CASLGSNQPQHF,TGTGCCAGCCTGGGGAGTAATCAGCCCCAGCATTTT,TRBV28,TRBJ1-5,NA,NA
CASSQGRATSNGYTF,TGTGCCAGCAGCCAAGGACGGGCCACATCGAATGGCTACACCTTC,TRBV3-1/TRBV3-2,TRBJ1-2,NA,NA
CASSVGGSTGQETQYF,TGCGCCAGCAGCGTAGGGGGCTCTACAGGGCAAGAGACCCAGTACTTC,TRBV5-1,TRBJ2-5,TRBD1,once
CASSLDGSNEQYF,TGCGCCAGCAGCTTGGATGGGAGCAACGAGCAGTACTTC,TRBV5-1,TRBJ2-7,NA,NA
CATSLQSTEAFF,TGTGCCACCAGCCTCCAGAGCACTGAAGCTTTCTTT,TRBV15,TRBJ1-1,NA,few
CASSPRPSSYNEQFF,TGTGCCAGCTCCCCCCGTCCGAGCTCCTACAATGAGCAGTTCTTC,TRBV18,TRBJ2-1,NA,medium-sized
CASSLDLGGRNEKLFF,TGTGCCAGCAGCTTGGATCTGGGGGGAAGGAACGAAAAACTGTTTTTT,TRBV7-8,TRBJ1-4,NA,NA
CASSLDYLNTEAFF,TGTGCCAGCAGCTTAGACTATCTAAACACTGAAGCTTTCTTT,TRBV7-8,TRBJ1-1,NA,NA
CASSYGQNYGYTF,TGTGCCAGCAGCTATGGACAAAACTATGGCTACACCTTC,TRBV7-3,TRBJ1-2,NA,NA
CASSLERFYEQYF,TGCGCCAGCAGCTTGGAGAGGTTCTACGAGCAGTACTTC,TRBV5-1,TRBJ2-7,NA,NA
CASSPRGGGTDTQYF,TGTGCCAGCAGTCCGCGGGGAGGGGGCACAGATACGCAGTATTTT,TRBV6-5,TRBJ2-3,TRBD2,NA
CASSRGLGREQYF,TGTGCCAGCAGCCGGGGACTTGGGCGCGAGCAGTACTTC,TRBV14,TRBJ2-7,NA,few
CASSRTGITEAFF,TGTGCCAGCAGTCGGACAGGGATTACTGAAGCTTTCTTT,TRBV6-5,TRBJ1-1,TRBD1,NA
CASSAKPATNEKLFF,TGTGCCAGCAGCGCCAAACCTGCAACTAATGAAAAACTGTTTTTT,TRBV9,TRBJ1-4,NA,few
CASSEGGNTEAFF,TGTGCCAGCTCGGAGGGGGGGAACACTGAAGCTTTCTTT,TRBV18,TRBJ1-1,NA,once
CASSEPPTGVLSPLHF,TGTGCCAGCAGTGAACCCCCGACAGGGGTCCTTTCACCCCTCCACTTT,TRBV6-1,TRBJ1-6,TRBD1,NA
CATSRDRGQYEQYF,TGTGCCACCAGTCGGGACAGGGGGCAATACGAGCAGTACTTC,TRBV15,TRBJ2-7,TRBD1,once